This T cell receptor (beta chain) emerged from a study of CD8+ T cells in alopecia areata. The treatment was: oral pan-JAK inhibitor, 5-10 mg twice daily. Reverse transcription of extracted RNA yielded cDNA, which provided the sequencing template. The protocol was immunoSEQ multiplex PCR, while the TCRdb copy is restricted to in-frame clones and leaves out a portion. The sample yields about 200,000 clones, around two fifths seen once. The input for sequencing was CD4+ T cells sorted from blood, taken at roughly week 30, from a patient treated with tofacitinib. This TCR derives from a human donor with alopecia areata.

CDR3 DNA: TGTGCCAGCAGTGCGACTAGCGGGAGTAGGGCCTACGAGCAGTACTTC. The encoded protein is CASSATSGSRAYEQYF. The chain combines TRBV6-1 with TRBJ2-7; 12 bases agree with TRBD2. The length of the CDR3 is 16 residues. After removal of 4 bases from V and 2 bases from J, the junction contained 6 bases not matched to a gene. Germline CDR1 and CDR2: MNHNS and SASEGT.